This entry lists 32 T cell receptor beta chains sequenced from one sample in a study of spatial heterogeneity in lung cancer. Time point given: sample taken at primary tumor resection. Whole RNA from tumor, nontumor lung or frozen PBMC was sequenced unsorted. TCRdb reanalysed the 5' RACE reads using MiXCR and keeps one entry per CDR3 protein. The sample includes 95,000 or so distinct CDR3 sequences, under 9% of them seen just once. Material: PBMCs, obtained at surgery. The source of these receptors is a male donor with early-stage non-small cell lung cancer.

This chain uses TRBV5-1 with TRBJ2-7; 9 bases map to TRBD1. The CDR3 is 15 amino acids. Germline CDR1 SGHRS, CDR2 YFSETQ. The trim removed 4 bases at V and 6 bases at J, leaving 11 bases unmatched. For the CDR3, the DNA is TGCGCCAGCAGCCCTCCCCGGGACAGGGAGGGCGAGCAGTACTTC. Translating it yields CASSPPRDREGEQYF.

This clonotype was picked up many times. The chain joins TRBV5-6 to TRBJ2-2; 8 bases map to TRBD2. Germline loops: CDR1 SGHDT, CDR2 YYEEEE. V trimming: 0 bases; J trimming: 5 bases; junction bases outside the gene matches: 3. The CDR3 spans 15 residues. CDR3 region: CASSLAQRETGELFF. The CDR3, as DNA: TGTGCCAGCAGCTTGGCCCAGCGGGAGACCGGGGAGCTGTTTTTT.

This clonotype was detected ten times or more. This rearrangement joins TRBV24-1 to TRBJ1-1, with D unresolved. Germline values: CDR1 KGHDR, CDR2 SFDVKD. Trimming cost V 5 bases and J 4 bases, with 7 bases left between them. The CDR3 spans 12 residues. CDR3 nucleotide sequence: TGTGCCACCAGTGGTCTGGGCACTGAAGCTTTCTTT. This encodes CATSGLGTEAFF.

This clonotype was counted at least ten times. The gene calls are TRBV5-1 and TRBJ2-2; D unresolved. The CDR3 contains 12 residues. Between the trimmed V and J ends, which lost 2 bases and 2 bases, there was a span of 1 base. Germline CDR1 reads SGHRS; CDR2 reads YFSETQ. Here the CDR3 reads CASSFNTGELFF. The CDR3 nucleotides read TGCGCCAGCAGCTTCAACACCGGGGAGCTGTTTTTT.

This clonotype has at least ten counts. The chain has TRBV5-6 and TRBJ2-2; tentatively, D is TRBD1 or TRBD2 (5 bases each). The V and J ends lost 4 bases and 3 bases respectively, with 16 bases between them. CDR1 is SGHDT, CDR2 YYEEEE, per germline. The CDR3 sequence is 16 residues long. CDR3 region: CASSEGTAAYTGELFF. The CDR3 DNA sequence: TGTGCCAGCAGCGAGGGGACGGCCGCTTACACCGGGGAGCTGTTTTTT. Variable domain in full (rest from reference TRBV5-6 and TRBJ2-2): DAGVTQSPTHLIKTRGQQVTLRCSPKSGHDTVSWYQQALGQGPQFIFQYYEEEERQRGNFPDRFSGHQFPNYSSELNVNALLLGDSALYLCASSEGTAAYTGELFFGEGSRLTVL.

This clonotype was detected a few times. The rearrangement uses TRBV5-1 and TRBJ2-7; D unclear. Per the germline V gene, CDR1 is SGHRS and CDR2 is YFSETQ. The length of the CDR3 is 12 residues. V was trimmed by 0 bases and J by 7 bases, leaving 8 bases between them. CDR3 nucleotides: TGCGCCAGCAGCTTGGACCTGAGGGAGCAGTACTTC. Translated: CASSLDLREQYF. Filled out from reference TRBV5-1 and TRBJ2-7, the complete variable domain reads KAGVTQTPRYLIKTRGQQVTLSCSPISGHRSVSWYQQTPGQGLQFLFEYFSETQRNKGNFPGRFSGRQFSNSRSEMNVSTLELGDSALYLCASSLDLREQYFGPGTRLTVT.

This clonotype was detected only a few times. The chain employs TRBV4-3 and TRBJ2-7, with D uncertain. Germline V gene lookup returns CDR1 LGHNA and CDR2 YSLEER. V shed 0 bases and J shed 4 bases, with 7 bases lying between them. This CDR3 comprises 13 residues. CDR3 DNA sequence: TGCGCCAGCAGCCAAGATGGTGGTTACGAGCAGTACTTC. This gives the protein CASSQDGGYEQYF.

This clonotype was detected only a few times. The rearrangement uses TRBV29-1 and TRBJ2-3; D may be TRBD1 (6 bases). This CDR3 has 13 residues. Trimming removed 3 bases at V and 2 bases at J, with 9 bases between. CDR1 is SQVTM and CDR2 is ANQGSEA in the germline V gene. For the CDR3, the DNA is TGCAGCGTTGAGCAGGGGAACACAGATACGCAGTATTTT. Residues: CSVEQGNTDTQYF.

This clonotype has ten or more counts. The chain uses TRBV5-4 and TRBJ2-5; no clear D gene. V was cut by 0 bases and J by 0 bases, with 6 bases left in between. The length of the CDR3 is 14 residues. From germline, CDR1 is SGHNT and CDR2 YYREEE (reference sequence). CDR3 nucleotides: TGTGCCAGCAGCTTGGGCAGCTACCAAGAGACCCAGTACTTC. Translated: CASSLGSYQETQYF.

The rearrangement uses TRBV5-1 and TRBJ2-2; tentatively, D is TRBD2 (6 bases). CDR1 SGHRS and CDR2 YFSETQ come from the germline V gene. Deletions cut 4 bases from V and 1 base from J, with 11 bases between. This CDR3 has 15 residues. The CDR3 here is CASSPLAENTGELFF. CDR3 bases: TGCGCCAGCAGCCCCTTAGCGGAGAACACCGGGGAGCTGTTTTTT.

There are a few counts of this clonotype. This chain uses TRBV7-3 with TRBJ2-5; TRBD2 matches at 7 bases. Germline-derived CDR1 and CDR2 are SGHTA and FQGTGA. This CDR3 contains 14 residues. After removal of 5 bases from V and 2 bases from J, the junction contained 5 bases not matched to a gene. Here the CDR3 reads CASSQAGDQETQYF. The CDR3 DNA reads TGTGCCAGCAGCCAGGCGGGAGATCAAGAGACCCAGTACTTC.

There are a few counts of this clonotype. This sequence joins TRBV4-2 and TRBJ2-7; a weak D match, TRBD2 (6 bases). The CDR3 is made up of 16 amino acids. Trimming cost V 3 bases and J 5 bases, with 20 bases left between them. Germline V gene data show CDR1 as LGHNA and CDR2 as YNFKEQ. The CDR3 region is CASSQPDGGSNNEQYF. The CDR3 DNA reads as TGTGCCAGCAGCCAGCCCGACGGGGGTAGTAACAACGAGCAGTACTTC.

This clonotype was seen a few times. This chain links TRBV18 with TRBJ2-3; either TRBD1 or TRBD2 may supply D (5 bases each). In germline, CDR1 is KGHSH, CDR2 LQKENI. V was shortened by 2 bases and J by 0 bases, with 12 bases between the two germline ends. The CDR3 runs 16 residues. CDR3 sequence reads: CASSPAGTQSTDTQYF. The CDR3 nucleotides are TGTGCCAGCTCACCAGCCGGGACCCAGAGCACAGATACGCAGTATTTT.

This clonotype was seen ten or more times. The V and J genes are TRBV20-1 and TRBJ2-1, with 8 bases that match TRBD2. V gave up 3 bases and J gave up 4 bases; unmatched junction bases: 2. The CDR3 has 13 amino acids. CDR1 and CDR2 (germline): DFQATT, SNEGSKA (reference sequence). CDR3 amino acids: CSASGGAYNEQFF. CDR3 nucleotides: TGCAGTGCTAGCGGGGGGGCTTACAATGAGCAGTTCTTC.

This clonotype was counted between two and nine times. V is TRBV20-1 and J is TRBJ2-4, with D possibly being TRBD2 (6 bases). Germline CDR1 is DFQATT and CDR2 is SNEGSKA (reference sequence). The CDR3 has 15 residues. V shed 1 base and J shed 4 bases, with 14 bases lying between them. This CDR3 reads CSARGGGPQKNIQYF. The CDR3 nucleotides are TGCAGTGCTAGAGGAGGAGGGCCACAAAAAAACATTCAGTACTTC.

The chain has TRBV28 and TRBJ2-1, with D maybe TRBD1 (6 bases). V was clipped by 10 bases and J by 1 base, with 11 bases between them. The germline V gene encodes CDR1 MDHEN and CDR2 SYDVKM. This CDR3 region has 13 residues. The CDR3 is CATQGRSYNEQFF. For the CDR3, the DNA is TGTGCCACACAGGGAAGGTCCTACAATGAGCAGTTCTTC.

The chain couples TRBV7-2 to TRBJ2-7; D is unresolved. This CDR3 comprises 13 residues. Germline loops: CDR1 SGHTA, CDR2 FQGNSA. The V gene lost 7 bases and the J gene lost 2 bases, with 12 bases spanning the gap. In nucleotides, the CDR3 is TGTGCCAGCACCCTCTCCCAGGCCTACGAGCAGTACTTC. Its translation is CASTLSQAYEQYF. The full variable domain, its missing parts supplied by reference TRBV7-2 and TRBJ2-7, is GAGVSQSPSNKVTEKGKDVELRCDPISGHTALYWYRQSLGQGLEFLIYFQGNSAPDKSGLPSDRFSAERTGGSVSTLTIQRTQQEDSAVYLCASTLSQAYEQYFGPGTRLTVT.

This clonotype was counted a few times. The chain links TRBV4-2 to TRBJ2-5; TRBD1 agrees at 8 bases. Per the germline V gene, CDR1 is LGHNA and CDR2 is YNFKEQ. The length of the CDR3 is 14 residues. The junction had 3 bases not matched to a gene; V was cut back by 3 bases and J by 3 bases. CDR3 loop: CASSHSQGEETQYF. In DNA form, the CDR3 reads TGTGCCAGCAGCCACTCACAGGGGGAAGAGACCCAGTACTTC.

The rearrangement joins TRBV3-1 to TRBJ1-6, with D uncertain. The V end was cut by 2 bases, the J end by 9 bases, with 17 bases between. Germline lookup yields CDR1 LGHDT and CDR2 YNNKEL (reference sequence). The CDR3 loop spans 16 amino acids. This CDR3 is CASSQSRTHLGSPLHF. The CDR3 coding sequence is TGTGCCAGCAGCCAATCCCGGACTCACCTCGGTTCACCCCTCCACTTT.

This clonotype has at least ten counts. The V call is TRBV10-1, the J call TRBJ2-5; TRBD2 is a possible D gene (7 bases). Germline loops: CDR1 WNHNN, CDR2 SYGVQD (reference sequence). This CDR3 is 13 amino acids long. The CDR3: CATQRDIQETQYF. CDR3 sequence (DNA): TGCGCGACCCAGCGGGACATCCAAGAGACCCAGTACTTC.

This clonotype has ten or more counts. The chain links TRBV20-1 to TRBJ2-7; 7 bases line up with TRBD1. Germline CDR1 DFQATT, CDR2 SNEGSKA (reference sequence). V lost 7 bases to trimming and J lost 4 bases; unmatched junction nucleotides: 13. This CDR3 region has 14 residues. The CDR3 reads CSVQGRGTAYEQYF. The CDR3 nucleotides are TGCAGTGTTCAAGGGAGAGGGACAGCTTACGAGCAGTACTTC.

There are a few counts of this clonotype. The chain combines TRBV7-9 with TRBJ1-1; D gene ambiguous. Germline-derived CDR1 and CDR2 are SEHNR and FQNEAQ (reference sequence). Trimming removed 1 base at V and 0 bases at J, with 9 bases between. CDR3 length: 15 amino acids. CDR3 coding DNA: TGTGCCAGCAGCTTAGGGGCCGGGATGAACACTGAAGCTTTCTTT. This codes for CASSLGAGMNTEAFF.

In this sample, this clonotype turned up a few times. This chain uses TRBV27 with TRBJ2-7; TRBD1 aligns across 8 bases. CDR3 length equals 14 residues. Losses at the gene ends were 3 bases for V and 3 bases for J; bases not matched to a gene: 4. In germline, CDR1 is MNHEY, CDR2 SMNVEV (reference sequence). CDR3 nucleotides: TGTGCCAGCAGTTTGGCCGGGACAGGCTACGAGCAGTACTTC. The encoded protein is CASSLAGTGYEQYF.

The chain links TRBV6-5 to TRBJ1-2, with 7 bases aligning to TRBD1. The germline CDR1 and CDR2 sequences are MNHEY and SVGAGI. J was trimmed by 6 bases and V by 5 bases; bases with no gene match: 6. The CDR3 length is 13 residues. Written as DNA, the CDR3 is TGTGCCAGCAGTCCACCGGGACAGCATGGCTACACCTTC. Its translation is CASSPPGQHGYTF.

This clonotype was seen a handful of times. V usage is TRBV7-2 and J usage is TRBJ2-3; 9 bases map to TRBD2. Germline V lookup: CDR1 SGHTA, CDR2 FQGNSA. The CDR3 runs to 17 residues. V trimming: 5 bases; J trimming: 2 bases; junction bases outside the gene matches: 11. In nucleotides, the CDR3 is TGTGCCAGCAGCCAATATTCTAGCGGGACTACCACAGATACGCAGTATTTT. This translates into CASSQYSSGTTTDTQYF.

The chain employs TRBV18 and TRBJ1-1, with 9 nucleotides matching TRBD1. Germline-derived CDR1 and CDR2 are KGHSH and LQKENI. V lost 6 bases to trimming and J lost 11 bases; unmatched junction nucleotides: 7. The CDR3 loop spans 12 amino acids. CDR3 sequence: CASSLPGQGAFF. The CDR3 nucleotides are TGTGCCAGCTCCCTACCGGGACAGGGCGCTTTCTTT. The full variable domain, with the rest looked up from reference TRBV18 and TRBJ1-1, is NAGVMQNPRHLVRRRGQEARLRCSPMKGHSHVYWYRQLPEEGLKFMVYLQKENIIDESGMPKERFSAEFPKEGPSILRIQQVVRGDSAAYFCASSLPGQGAFFGQGTRLTVV.

The sample holds a few counts of this clonotype. V gene TRBV3-1 combines with J gene TRBJ2-5; TRBD1 matches 10 bases. V shed 4 bases, J shed 5 bases, and the junction held 7 bases outside the gene matches. CDR3 length equals 15 residues. The V gene's germline CDR1 is LGHDT and CDR2 YNNKEL (reference sequence). CDR3 in DNA: TGTGCCAGCAGCCGCGGACAGGGGGTCCCGGAGACCCAGTACTTC. This translates into CASSRGQGVPETQYF.

This clonotype was seen a single time. The rearrangement links TRBV28 to TRBJ1-1; D is uncertain. Germline CDR1 reads MDHEN; CDR2 reads SYDVKM. The V end was cut by 2 bases, the J end by 0 bases, with 10 bases between. CDR3 length: 15 residues. CDR3 in DNA: TGTGCCAGCAGTTTACAGGCCGCGTTGAACACTGAAGCTTTCTTT. This gives the protein CASSLQAALNTEAFF. Full variable domain (missing parts from reference TRBV28 and TRBJ1-1): DVKVTQSSRYLVKRTGEKVFLECVQDMDHENMFWYRQDPGLGLRLIYFSYDVKMKEKGDIPEGYSVSREKKERFSLILESASTNQTSMYLCASSLQAALNTEAFFGQGTRLTVV.

This clonotype was recorded many times. This chain links TRBV6-5 with TRBJ2-7; 10 positions match TRBD2. The J segment lost 3 bases and the V segment lost 6 bases, leaving 8 bases of the junction unmatched. The CDR3 spans 15 residues. Germline assignment: CDR1 MNHEY and CDR2 SVGAGI. The CDR3 loop reads CASSSPSGSRYEQYF. Written as DNA, the CDR3 is TGTGCCAGCAGCTCTCCTAGCGGGAGTCGCTACGAGCAGTACTTC.

This clonotype was observed a handful of times. The V call is TRBV9, the J call TRBJ2-2; the D is unclear. V was trimmed by 0 bases and J by 1 base, leaving 1 base between them. CDR1 is SGDLS, CDR2 YYNGEE, per germline. There are 13 residues in the CDR3. In DNA, the CDR3 is TGTGCCAGCAGCGTAGGGAACACCGGGGAGCTGTTTTTT. Translation gives CASSVGNTGELFF.

This clonotype was observed at least ten times. The chain combines TRBV10-3 with TRBJ2-1; TRBD2 matches 14 bases. The V gene's germline CDR1 is ENHRY and CDR2 SYGVKD. The CDR3 has 15 residues. The V and J ends lost 10 bases and 7 bases, in that order; junction bases with no gene match: 9. Here the CDR3 DNA reads TGTGCCACCTCAGTGGGACTAGCGGGAGAGAATGAGCAGTTCTTC. This translates into CATSVGLAGENEQFF.

This clonotype was found a few times. The CDR3: CSSWTLTDTQYF. The CDR3 DNA sequence: TGCAGCTCCTGGACACTTACAGATACGCAGTATTTT. The chain combines TRBV29-1 with TRBJ2-3; possible D gene TRBD1, 5 bases. The CDR3 extends over 12 amino acids. Germline lookup yields CDR1 SQVTM and CDR2 ANQGSEA. V shed 8 bases and J shed 3 bases, with 12 bases lying between them.